This T cell receptor (beta chain) was obtained from a study of OX40 agonist ivuxolimab in advanced cancers. Study in general: Patients received ivuxolimab, an intravenous treatment, every 2 weeks at 0.01 to 10 mg/kg. Prior checkpoint blockade (anti-PD-1, anti-PD-L1 or anti-CTLA-4) was permitted; roughly 40% had it.

Germline CDR1 reads SGHVT; CDR2 reads SQSDAQ. The CDR3 is made up of 15 amino acids. V was pared by 5 bases and J by 3 bases, with 14 bases between. Only in-frame clones appear in the TCRdb table, and some are missing; sequencing was by immunoSEQ multiplex PCR. The repertoire holds 35,000 to 40,000 clones, with around 86% as singletons. This chain uses TRBV7-4 with TRBJ1-5, with a weak D call TRBD1 (6 bases). This TCR came from an adult with an advanced solid tumor such as melanoma, head and neck, liver or kidney cancer. Sequences were derived from CD4+ or CD8+ T cells sorted from blood, sampled in a trial of the OX40 agonist ivuxolimab. The CDR3 region is CASSPIGQNNQPQHF. The CDR3 region has the DNA TGTGCCAGCAGCCCTATAGGACAGAACAATCAGCCCCAGCATTTT.